One sample yielded the 3 T cell receptor beta chains listed below, sequenced in a study of blood T cell repertoires in COVID-19. Data came from immunoSEQ multiplex PCR; TCRdb stores just in-frame clones and leaves some out. The data contain 90,000 to 150,000 clones, over 60% of them singletons. The sequencing input was peripheral blood. The source of these receptors is a man aged 70 or older with acute or convalescent COVID-19.

This chain uses TRBV5-4 with TRBJ1-1; 9 bases align to TRBD1. Germline assignment: CDR1 SGHNT and CDR2 YYREEE (reference sequence). This CDR3 has 12 amino acids. Unmatched junction bases numbered 8, after V lost 7 bases and J lost 10 bases. CDR3 amino acids: CASGYDRGSAFF. In DNA, the CDR3 is TGTGCCAGCGGATACGACAGGGGGTCAGCTTTCTTT.

In its sample, this clone was seen once. The rearrangement joins TRBV10-2 to TRBJ1-2; D is uncertain. Trimming pared 2 bases from V and 8 bases from J, leaving 12 bases between. Germline V CDR1 and CDR2: WSHSY, SAAADI. The CDR3 is 13 residues long. The CDR3 loop is CASSERETQGYTF. For the CDR3, the DNA is TGCGCCAGCAGTGAGAGGGAGACTCAGGGCTACACCTTC.

V and J are TRBV6-6 and TRBJ2-5; 7 bases fit TRBD1. J was trimmed by 4 bases and V by 8 bases; bases with no gene match: 13. The germline gives CDR1 MNHNY, CDR2 SVGAGI (reference sequence). The CDR3 runs to 15 residues. The CDR3 DNA reads as TGTGCCAGCCAGACGCCGGCAGGGGGTGGAGAGACCCAGTACTTC. This gives the protein CASQTPAGGGETQYF.